Given below is one T cell receptor (beta chain) in context. The data originate from a study of T-cell reconstitution after alpha-beta-depleted transplantation in children. Unique molecular identifiers tagged the TCRbeta library. TCRdb re-called the PCR reads with MiXCR, one entry per CDR3 protein. The repertoire consists of about 580,000 distinct CDR3 sequences, with roughly 27% occurring once and the leading ten covering 36%. Germline assignment: CDR1 ENHRY and CDR2 SYGVKD. V shed 7 bases and J shed 5 bases, with 15 bases lying between them. The CDR3 sequence is 14 residues long. The sequence came from a boy younger than two with Wiskott-Aldrich syndrome, due to receive a stem cell transplant. Sequenced material: PBMCs, taken before TCRalphabeta/CD19-depleted stem cell transplant. The J gene is TRBJ2-1, the V gene TRBV10-3, with D possibly TRBD2 on 5 matching bases. CDR3 nucleotide sequence: TGTGCCATCAACAAAAGGGAGAAGAACAATGAGCAGTTCTTC. It codes for CAINKREKNNEQFF.